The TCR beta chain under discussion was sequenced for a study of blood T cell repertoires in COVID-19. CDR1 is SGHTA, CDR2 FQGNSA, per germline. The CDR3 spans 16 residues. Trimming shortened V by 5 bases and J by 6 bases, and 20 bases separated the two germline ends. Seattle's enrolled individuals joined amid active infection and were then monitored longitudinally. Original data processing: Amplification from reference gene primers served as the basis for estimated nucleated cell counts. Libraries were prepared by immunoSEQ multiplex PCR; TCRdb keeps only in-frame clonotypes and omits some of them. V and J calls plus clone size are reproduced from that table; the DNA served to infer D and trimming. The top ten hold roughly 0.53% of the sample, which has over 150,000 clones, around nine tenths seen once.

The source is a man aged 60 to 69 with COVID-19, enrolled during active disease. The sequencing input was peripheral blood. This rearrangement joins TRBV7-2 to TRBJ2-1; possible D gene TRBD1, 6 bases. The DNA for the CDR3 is TGTGCCAGCAGCCCCCAGGGCAGGGGCTTGGGCAATGAGCAGTTCTTC. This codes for CASSPQGRGLGNEQFF.